This TCR beta chain was retrieved from a study of blood T cell repertoires in COVID-19. Profiling relied on immunoSEQ multiplex PCR, and the TCRdb table lists in-frame clones only, not all of them. The sample consists of 150,000 or so clones, roughly 80% of them appearing once. The germline V gene has CDR1 SEHNR and CDR2 FQNEAQ (reference sequence). V lost 3 bases and J 3 bases, leaving 20 bases between the germline ends. The CDR3 spans 17 residues. Sequenced input: peripheral blood. The receptor's source is a man aged 55-75 years with acute or convalescent COVID-19. The rearrangement links TRBV7-9 to TRBJ2-5; D is possibly TRBD2 (6 bases). CDR3 residues: CASSLGRRGEGEETQYF. CDR3 in DNA: TGTGCCAGCAGCTTGGGGCGCCGCGGGGAAGGGGAAGAGACCCAGTACTTC.